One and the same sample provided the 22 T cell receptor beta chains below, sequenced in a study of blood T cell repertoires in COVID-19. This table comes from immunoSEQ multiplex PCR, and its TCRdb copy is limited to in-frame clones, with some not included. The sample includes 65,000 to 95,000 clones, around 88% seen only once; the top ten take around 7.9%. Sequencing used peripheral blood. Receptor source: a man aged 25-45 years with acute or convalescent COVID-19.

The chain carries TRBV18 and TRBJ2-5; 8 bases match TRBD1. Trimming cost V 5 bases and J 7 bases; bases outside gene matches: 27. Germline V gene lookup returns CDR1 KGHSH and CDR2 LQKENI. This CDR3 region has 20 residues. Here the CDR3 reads CASSTLGALTGAPSLGTQYF. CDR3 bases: TGTGCCAGCTCAACGCTTGGGGCCCTGACAGGGGCGCCGTCATTGGGGACCCAGTACTTC.

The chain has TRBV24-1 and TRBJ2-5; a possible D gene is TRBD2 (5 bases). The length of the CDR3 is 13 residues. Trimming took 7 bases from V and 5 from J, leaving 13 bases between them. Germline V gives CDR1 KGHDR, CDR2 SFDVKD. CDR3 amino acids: CATRETGLETQYF. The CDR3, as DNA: TGTGCCACCAGAGAGACGGGGTTGGAGACCCAGTACTTC.

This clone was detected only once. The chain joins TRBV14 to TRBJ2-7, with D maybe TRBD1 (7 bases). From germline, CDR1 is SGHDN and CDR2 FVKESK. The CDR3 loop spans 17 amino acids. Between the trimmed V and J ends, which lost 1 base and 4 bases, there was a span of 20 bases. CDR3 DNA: TGTGCCAGCAGCCAAGGCGGGGTGTGGCAGGGGGGATACGAGCAGTACTTC. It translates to CASSQGGVWQGGYEQYF.

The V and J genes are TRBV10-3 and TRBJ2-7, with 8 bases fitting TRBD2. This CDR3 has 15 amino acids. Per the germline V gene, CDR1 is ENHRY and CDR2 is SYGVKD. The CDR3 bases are TGTGCTTCTCTCGCGGCCACTAGCGGAGACTACGAGCAGTACTTC. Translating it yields CASLAATSGDYEQYF.

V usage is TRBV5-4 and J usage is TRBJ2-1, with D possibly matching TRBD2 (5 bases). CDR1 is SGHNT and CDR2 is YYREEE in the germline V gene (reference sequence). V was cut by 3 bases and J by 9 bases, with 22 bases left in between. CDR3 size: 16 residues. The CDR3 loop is CASSSGPLTRSVEQFF. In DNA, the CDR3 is TGTGCCAGCAGCTCCGGGCCCCTCACTAGATCAGTTGAGCAGTTCTTC.

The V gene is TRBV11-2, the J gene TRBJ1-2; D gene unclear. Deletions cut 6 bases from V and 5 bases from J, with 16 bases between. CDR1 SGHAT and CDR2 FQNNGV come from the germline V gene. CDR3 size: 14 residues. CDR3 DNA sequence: TGTGCCAGCAGGGATAGCGGGGAGTATTATGGCTACACCTTC. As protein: CASRDSGEYYGYTF.

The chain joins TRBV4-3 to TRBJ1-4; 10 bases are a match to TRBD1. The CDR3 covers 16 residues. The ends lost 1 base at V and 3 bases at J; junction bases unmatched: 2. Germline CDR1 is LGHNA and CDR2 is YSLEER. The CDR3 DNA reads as TGCGCCAGCAGCCAAGTAGGACAGGGGGCTAATGAAAAACTGTTTTTT. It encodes CASSQVGQGANEKLFF.

Here the CDR3 DNA reads TGTGCCAGTAGTATACGCGACACTGAAGCTTTCTTT. Encoded protein: CASSIRDTEAFF. The chain recombines TRBV19 with TRBJ1-1, with no clear D. The CDR3 spans 12 residues. V lost 2 bases, J lost 3 bases, and 4 bases lay in between. CDR1 and CDR2 (germline): LNHDA, SQIVND (reference sequence).

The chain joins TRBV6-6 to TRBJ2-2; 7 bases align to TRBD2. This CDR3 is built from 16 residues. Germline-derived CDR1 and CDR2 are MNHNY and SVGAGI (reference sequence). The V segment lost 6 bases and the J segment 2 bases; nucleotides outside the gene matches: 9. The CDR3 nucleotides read TGTGCCAGCAGCTATGCAGGCGGGAGTAACACCGGGGAGCTGTTTTTT. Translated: CASSYAGGSNTGELFF.

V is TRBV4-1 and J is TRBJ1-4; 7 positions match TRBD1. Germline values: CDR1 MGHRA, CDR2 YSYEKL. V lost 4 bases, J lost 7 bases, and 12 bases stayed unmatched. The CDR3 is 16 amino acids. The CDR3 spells CASSPELGQISEKLFF. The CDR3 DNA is TGCGCCAGCAGCCCCGAATTGGGACAGATAAGTGAAAAACTGTTTTTT.

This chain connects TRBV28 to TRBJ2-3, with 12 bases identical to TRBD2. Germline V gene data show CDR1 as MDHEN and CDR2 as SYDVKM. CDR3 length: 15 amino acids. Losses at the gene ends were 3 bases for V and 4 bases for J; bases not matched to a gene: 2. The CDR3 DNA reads TGTGCCAGCAGTTTGACTAGCGGGAGCGCAGATACGCAGTATTTT. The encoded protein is CASSLTSGSADTQYF.

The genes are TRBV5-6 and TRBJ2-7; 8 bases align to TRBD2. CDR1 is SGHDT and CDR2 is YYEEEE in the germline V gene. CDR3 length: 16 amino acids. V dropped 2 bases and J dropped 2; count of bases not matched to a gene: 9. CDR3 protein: CASSLYGLALAYEQYF. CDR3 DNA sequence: TGTGCCAGCAGCTTATACGGACTAGCACTAGCCTACGAGCAGTACTTC.

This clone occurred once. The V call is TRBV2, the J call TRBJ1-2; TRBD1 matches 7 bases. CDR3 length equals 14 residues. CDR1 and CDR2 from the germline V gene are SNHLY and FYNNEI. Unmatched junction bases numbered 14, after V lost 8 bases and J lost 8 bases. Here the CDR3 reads CASALSTGSGGYTF. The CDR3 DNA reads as TGTGCCAGCGCCTTGTCGACAGGGTCGGGCGGCTACACCTTC.

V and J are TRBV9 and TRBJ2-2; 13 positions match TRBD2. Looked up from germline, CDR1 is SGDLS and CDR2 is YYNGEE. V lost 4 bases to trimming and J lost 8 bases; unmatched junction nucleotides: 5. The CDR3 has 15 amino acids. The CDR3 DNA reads TGTGCCAGCAGCTTTGGACTAGCGGGAGCTGGGGAGCTGTTTTTT. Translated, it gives CASSFGLAGAGELFF.

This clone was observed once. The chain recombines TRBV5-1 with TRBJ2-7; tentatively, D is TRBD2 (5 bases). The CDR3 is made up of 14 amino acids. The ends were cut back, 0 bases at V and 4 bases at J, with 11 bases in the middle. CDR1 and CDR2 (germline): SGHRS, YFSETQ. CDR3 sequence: CASSLVRGDYEQYF. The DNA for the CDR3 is TGCGCCAGCAGCTTGGTTCGGGGAGATTACGAGCAGTACTTC.

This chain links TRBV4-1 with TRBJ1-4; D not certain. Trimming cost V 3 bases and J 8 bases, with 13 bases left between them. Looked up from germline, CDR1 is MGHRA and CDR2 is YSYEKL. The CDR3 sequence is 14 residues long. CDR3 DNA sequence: TGCGCCAGCAGCCAGTACACATCGAACGAAAAACTGTTTTTT. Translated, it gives CASSQYTSNEKLFF.

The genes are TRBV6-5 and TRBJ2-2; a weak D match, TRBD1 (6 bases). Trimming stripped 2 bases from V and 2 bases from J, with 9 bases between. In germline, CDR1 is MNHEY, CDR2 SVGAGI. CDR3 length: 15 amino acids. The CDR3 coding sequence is TGTGCCAGCAGTTACAAGGGGACAAACACCGGGGAGCTGTTTTTT. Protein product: CASSYKGTNTGELFF.

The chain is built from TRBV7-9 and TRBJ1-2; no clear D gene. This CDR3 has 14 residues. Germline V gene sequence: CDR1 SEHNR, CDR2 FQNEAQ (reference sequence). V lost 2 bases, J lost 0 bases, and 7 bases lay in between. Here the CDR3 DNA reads TGTGCCAGCAGCTTAATGAACACTAACTATGGCTACACCTTC. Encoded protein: CASSLMNTNYGYTF.

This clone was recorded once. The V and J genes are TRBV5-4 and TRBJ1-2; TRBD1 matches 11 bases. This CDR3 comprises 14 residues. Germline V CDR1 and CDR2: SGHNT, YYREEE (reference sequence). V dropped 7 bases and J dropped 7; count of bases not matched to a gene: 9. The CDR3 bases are TGTGCCAGCGACACGGGACAGGGGGTCGGTGGCTACACCTTC. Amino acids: CASDTGQGVGGYTF.

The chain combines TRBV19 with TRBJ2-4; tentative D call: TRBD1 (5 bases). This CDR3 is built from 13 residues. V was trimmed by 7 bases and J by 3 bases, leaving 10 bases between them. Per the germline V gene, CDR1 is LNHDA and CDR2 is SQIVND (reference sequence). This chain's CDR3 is CASTGQDKNIQYF. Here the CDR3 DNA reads TGTGCCAGTACAGGGCAGGACAAAAACATTCAGTACTTC.

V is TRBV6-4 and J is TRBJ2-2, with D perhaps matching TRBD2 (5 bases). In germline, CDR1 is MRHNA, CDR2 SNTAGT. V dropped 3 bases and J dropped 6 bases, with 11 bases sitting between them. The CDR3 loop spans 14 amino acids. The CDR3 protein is CASSESLAPGELFF. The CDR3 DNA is TGTGCCAGCAGTGAATCGCTAGCCCCCGGGGAGCTGTTTTTT.

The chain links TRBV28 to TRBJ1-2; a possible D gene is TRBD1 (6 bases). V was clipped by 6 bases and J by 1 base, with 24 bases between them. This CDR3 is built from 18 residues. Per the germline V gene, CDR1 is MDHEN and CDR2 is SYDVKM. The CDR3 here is CASSMDFTPGQLNYGYTF. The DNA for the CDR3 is TGTGCCAGCAGCATGGACTTCACCCCGGGACAACTTAACTATGGCTACACCTTC.